The sequence of this TCR beta chain was determined in a study of blood T cell repertoires in COVID-19. Study-level background: Spain, Italy and the United States supplied samples that represented acute and convalescent COVID-19.

In the original workflow: Estimation of nucleated cell counts was performed using reference gene primer amplification. The assay was immunoSEQ multiplex PCR, and TCRdb's table has in-frame clones only and misses some. V, J and clone size reflect that table, while D and trimming were determined from the DNA. The sample shows roughly 320,000 clones, approximately 86% of them seen only once. Per germline, CDR1 SNHLY and CDR2 FYNNEI. This CDR3 is 17 amino acids long. The V segment lost 4 bases and the J segment 3 bases; nucleotides outside the gene matches: 8. Specimen: peripheral blood. The sequence was collected from a man between 70 and 80 years old with acute or convalescent COVID-19. J is TRBJ2-7 and V is TRBV2, with 14 bases that match TRBD2. The CDR3 DNA follows: TGTGCCAGCAGTGCCGGACTAGCGGGAGGCCCTGTCTACGAGCAGTACTTC. This sequence encodes CASSAGLAGGPVYEQYF.